The T cell receptor (beta chain) described here comes from a study of control samples from healthy donors and cancer patients. Clones were sequenced by immunoSEQ multiplex PCR, and TCRdb holds only the in-frame ones, with some missing. This sample has approximately 150,000 clones, with around 88% found just once. CDR3 size: 15 residues. Trimming took off 0 bases at V and 3 bases at J, with 13 bases between the two ends. Germline loops: CDR1 SGHRS, CDR2 YFSETQ. The TCR comes from a man aged 18 to 29 in good health. The sample consisted of blood. This chain links TRBV5-1 with TRBJ2-7, with a weak D call TRBD2 (6 bases). The CDR3 is CASSLGGGELYEQYF. DNA of the CDR3: TGCGCCAGCAGCTTGGGGGGCGGGGAGCTCTACGAGCAGTACTTC.